This is a list of T cell receptor beta chains from one sample in a study of blood T cell repertoires in COVID-19. TCRdb's copy holds only in-frame clones and misses some; the assay was immunoSEQ multiplex PCR. Here the sample spans approximately 22,000 clones, around 67% being singletons. Sequencing was carried out using peripheral blood. Every receptor here comes from a human donor in a cohort sampled during active or convalescent COVID-19. Both conserved end residues are part of each CDR3. Rows may omit the clone size; those that give it use once, few, many or a size class.

medium-sized	TRBJ1-2	TRBV27	15	CASSRGQGAHYGYTF
.	TRBJ2-7	TRBV25-1	14	CASSPSGSSYEQYF
.	TRBJ2-3	TRBV5-4	15	CASSSQREEADTQYF
.	TRBJ2-7	TRBV28	15	CASSFPTSGSYEQYF
.	TRBJ1-3	TRBV29-1	13	CSVVGQLGNTIYF
once	TRBJ2-7	TRBV11-2	15	CASSLDRHSTYEQYF
.	TRBJ1-2	TRBV27	16	CASSLSQMAYGYGYTF
.	TRBJ1-5	TRBV28	19	CASRLRTGRIARHYQPQHF
.	TRBJ2-7	TRBV20-1	11	CSARDRVEQYF
.	TRBJ2-5	TRBV9	15	CASSKGGPIRETQYF
.	TRBJ1-3	TRBV27	14	CASSLKDRGNTIYF
.	TRBJ1-2	TRBV5-1	16	CASSLSQTITPYGYTF
.	TRBJ2-4	TRBV27	14	CASSLSLTENIQYF
.	TRBJ2-3	TRBV24-1	13	CATRGSLTDTQYF
.	TRBJ2-1	TRBV15	14	CATSPDSNYNEQFF
.	TRBJ1-1	TRBV2	14	CASTKRDRGTEAFF
.	TRBJ2-5	TRBV7-9	13	CASSFYYQETQYF
.	TRBJ1-2	TRBV28	14	CASSLGGASYGYTF
.	TRBJ1-1	TRBV28	13	CASSLGTGGKAFF
.	TRBJ1-2	TRBV24-1	13	CATSDLSNYGYTF
once	TRBJ1-1	TRBV3-1/TRBV3-2	18	CASSQESRDRGEDTEAFF
.	TRBJ2-3	TRBV27	19	CASSLFGLAGALSTDTQYF
.	TRBJ1-3	TRBV3-1/TRBV3-2	13	CASIPRGGNTIYF
.	TRBJ2-6	TRBV28	15	CASSSLTAGANVLTF
.	TRBJ2-7	TRBV5-6	11	CASTWRNEQYF
.	TRBJ1-6	TRBV3-1/TRBV3-2	16	CASSQDRDRYNSPLHF
.	TRBJ2-1	TRBV18	14	CASSRDREVNEQFF
once	TRBJ2-1	TRBV12-5	11	CASGSRLEQFF
.	TRBJ2-2	TRBV27	12	CASAPLGGELFF
medium-sized	TRBJ1-1	TRBV2	17	CASSRGTGGGENTEAFF
.	TRBJ1-5	TRBV12-3/TRBV12-4	13	CASSQTEDQPQHF
.	TRBJ1-2	TRBV6-4	16	CASSDRRKGPLGGYTF